Listed here is a single T cell receptor (beta chain). Its antigen is not yet known. Qualities for individual bases were not recorded, and no much larger clone is one base off. Inclusive of the bounding cysteine and phenylalanine, the CDR3 is 15 residues long. The DNA shown is the 45-base CDR3, in frame from base 1. V and J are truncated by 6 bases and 0 bases respectively, leaving an intervening sequence of 15 bases. In the germline V gene (reference sequence), CDR1 corresponds to DFQATT and CDR2 to SNEGSKA. The sample comes from a study of CD8 T cells in Susac syndrome (dated 2019 in TCRdb). Describing the broader study: Among the Susac syndrome patients who were sequenced, clinically active disease was present in six and clinical remission was observed in about eight. Whether CD8+ T cell activation and differentiation in Susac syndrome was antigen driven was tested using repertoire sequencing. At blood withdrawal, Susac syndrome patients were either therapy-naive, taking corticosteroids (in some cases with IVIg as well), or taking IVIg alone.

Peripheral blood CD8+ and CD4+ T cells from healthy donors, Susac syndrome patients and multiple sclerosis patients were profiled by high-throughput TCR beta sequencing. The Susac syndrome patients fulfilled recently defined diagnostic criteria for definite or probable disease. CD8+ TEMRA cells were enriched by FACS, while bulk CD8+ and CD4+ T cells were purified by magnetic negative isolation. Blood was collected in EDTA tubes and processed within 24 hours, with PBMCs isolated through density gradient centrifugation. PBMCs intended for TCR sequencing were frozen in liquid nitrogen and were later thawed in a 37 degrees C water bath. Purity of sorted or isolated CD4+, CD8+ and CD8+ TEMRA cells was at least 90%. RNA was extracted using the RNeasy kit, and about 0.45 to 1 ug of the RNA was reverse transcribed with random hexamers. The immunoSEQ multiplex PCR assay, which covers 54 Vbeta and 13 Jbeta segments, was used to amplify TCR beta CDR3 regions. To correct PCR amplification bias, a synthetic template baseline was used for both primer optimization and computational correction. The study's processing was this. Only productive sequences were kept, with reads annotated to V, D and J genes according to IMGT and analyzed in immunoSEQ Analyzer. To calculate clonality, Shannon entropy was normalized by log2 of the number of productive unique sequences and then subtracted from one. For each patient and control, public and private clones were evaluated within the 100 most prevalent clones. Susac-specific clones were defined as absent from healthy and MS cohorts, over a thousand published viral clones and other ImmuneACCESS disease sequences. TCRdb's own reprocessing of the public reads used fastp at Q25 and MiXCR and kept productive beta chains. Duplicate CDR3 protein sequences are folded into a single record with the most common DNA and genes. The V and J calls, along with clone size, are taken from TCRdb and not from the paper's own processing. The sample table contains approximately 180,000 distinct CDR3 sequences; only one count was recorded for just under 95% of them. The leading ten clones occupy 0.09% to 0.1% of the sample.

Points the paper makes about the study in general: The number of individuals in the TCR sequencing and HLA analysis was recognized as being relatively small. In patients with Susac syndrome, the CD4+ T cell repertoire showed no detectable clonal expansion.

Sequencing was performed on CD4+ T cells from PBMCs. The receptor was derived from a human donor with Susac syndrome. Recombination linked TRBV20-1 to TRBJ1-3; there is no confident call for the D gene. The nucleotide sequence reads as follows: TGCAGTGCACGGAGCGGCATCCGCTCTGGAAACACCATATATTTT. This translates into CSARSGIRSGNTIYF.